Below are 23 T cell receptor beta chains sequenced from a single sample in a study of shared clonotypes between healthy human individuals. TCRdb's copy holds only in-frame clones and misses some; the assay was immunoSEQ multiplex PCR. The profile covers 950,000 to 1,100,000 clones, with around 76% appearing a single time and approximately 1.5% taken by the ten largest. The material sequenced was memory CD4+ T cells sorted from blood. Described subset: CD45RA-negative fraction. These receptors came from a man aged 18 to 29 in good health.

V gene TRBV4-1 combines with J gene TRBJ2-1; no definite D call. The CDR3 runs 16 residues. Trimming stripped 0 bases from V and 3 bases from J, with 12 bases between. CDR1 is MGHRA, CDR2 YSYEKL, per germline. This CDR3 is CASSQDFGRIYNEQFF. The CDR3 DNA reads as TGCGCCAGCAGCCAAGATTTTGGCAGGATCTACAATGAGCAGTTCTTC.

This chain connects TRBV19 to TRBJ1-5; D gene unclear. Germline-derived CDR1 and CDR2 are LNHDA and SQIVND (reference sequence). V lost 4 bases, J lost 3 bases, and 10 bases lay in between. The CDR3 has 14 amino acids. CDR3 protein: CASSTEGYNQPQHF. CDR3 sequence (DNA): TGTGCCAGTAGTACGGAAGGTTACAATCAGCCCCAGCATTTT.

CDR3 in amino acids: CASSSRTGTGVTANEKLFF. The CDR3 DNA reads as TGCGCCAGCAGCTCACGAACCGGGACAGGGGTTACAGCTAATGAAAAACTGTTTTTT. V usage is TRBV5-1 and J usage is TRBJ1-4; TRBD1 matches 10 bases. Losses at the gene ends were 3 bases for V and 3 bases for J; bases not matched to a gene: 14. Per the germline V gene, CDR1 is SGHRS and CDR2 is YFSETQ. The CDR3 loop spans 19 amino acids. The full variable domain, completed using reference TRBV5-1 and TRBJ1-4, is KAGVTQTPRYLIKTRGQQVTLSCSPISGHRSVSWYQQTPGQGLQFLFEYFSETQRNKGNFPGRFSGRQFSNSRSEMNVSTLELGDSALYLCASSSRTGTGVTANEKLFFGSGTQLSVL.

A note on this clone: The sample holds other DNA sequences that translate to the same CDR3. The V gene is TRBV5-5, the J gene TRBJ2-5; TRBD1 matches 9 bases. Looked up from germline, CDR1 is SGHKS and CDR2 is YYEKEE (reference sequence). V shed 4 bases, J shed 1 base, and the junction held 2 bases outside the gene matches. The CDR3 has 14 residues. CDR3 residues: CASSPGQGQETQYF. The CDR3 DNA follows: TGTGCCAGCAGCCCGGGACAGGGCCAAGAGACCCAGTACTTC.

The chain is built from TRBV5-6 and TRBJ2-3, with 8 bases matching TRBD2. Germline V gene sequence: CDR1 SGHDT, CDR2 YYEEEE. V was pared by 1 base and J by 1 base, with 5 bases of the junction left unmatched. The CDR3 consists of 16 residues. CDR3 DNA: TGTGCCAGCAGCTTGAGACGGGGGGGAGGCACAGATACGCAGTATTTT. Translating gives CASSLRRGGGTDTQYF.

This clone was seen at least ten times. The V and J genes are TRBV19 and TRBJ1-2; no clear D gene. The CDR3 has 12 amino acids. Trimming pared 6 bases from V and 2 bases from J, leaving 7 bases between. Per the germline V gene, CDR1 is LNHDA and CDR2 is SQIVND (reference sequence). In DNA form, the CDR3 reads TGTGCCAGTAGAATATTGAACTATGGCTACACCTTC. Amino acids: CASRILNYGYTF.

The chain combines TRBV28 with TRBJ1-3; 12 bases line up with TRBD1. This CDR3 is built from 16 residues. CDR1 and CDR2 (germline): MDHEN, SYDVKM. V lost 1 base, J lost 5 bases, and 3 bases stayed unmatched. The CDR3 DNA reads TGTGCCAGCAGTTTATCGGGACAGGGGGCGAGAAACACCATATATTTT. Translated, it gives CASSLSGQGARNTIYF.

This rearrangement joins TRBV10-3 to TRBJ2-3; TRBD2 matches at 9 bases. The germline CDR1 and CDR2 sequences are ENHRY and SYGVKD. V lost 7 bases and J lost 6; bases outside the gene matches: 11. This CDR3 has 15 amino acids. In nucleotides, the CDR3 is TGTGCCATCACTCCTAGCGGGGCCTTGTTGGATACGCAGTATTTT. Amino acid sequence: CAITPSGALLDTQYF.

Comment on this clone: With a much larger clone just one base away, this may be a read error. The rearrangement uses TRBV11-2 and TRBJ1-1; D is possibly TRBD1 (5 bases). V lost 3 bases to trimming and J lost 3 bases, with 8 bases between them. In germline, CDR1 is SGHAT, CDR2 FQNNGV. The CDR3 runs 13 residues. The CDR3 bases are TGTGCCAGCAGCTTCGACAGATACACTGAAGCTTTCTTT. This translates into CASSFDRYTEAFF.

This clone was observed once. The chain is built from TRBV14 and TRBJ2-3; D perhaps matches TRBD1 (5 bases). The germline V gene has CDR1 SGHDN and CDR2 FVKESK. The CDR3 length is 15 residues. V was shortened by 4 bases and J by 2 bases, with 13 bases between the two germline ends. The CDR3 bases are TGTGCCAGCAGCCGGATAGGGGTCGCCACAGATACGCAGTATTTT. Amino acids: CASSRIGVATDTQYF.

Only a few counts were recorded for this clone. This chain uses TRBV25-1 with TRBJ1-2; unclear D gene. Germline values: CDR1 MGHDK, CDR2 SYGVNS. The CDR3 is made up of 13 amino acids. V lost 2 bases to trimming and J lost 0 bases, with 4 bases between them. The CDR3 region is CASSERSNYGYTF. CDR3 coding DNA: TGTGCCAGCAGTGAACGGTCTAACTATGGCTACACCTTC.

This chain connects TRBV4-2 to TRBJ2-3; 8 nucleotides agree with TRBD2. J lost 4 bases, V lost 3 bases, and 18 bases had no gene match. Per the germline V gene, CDR1 is LGHNA and CDR2 is YNFKEQ. There are 19 residues in the CDR3. The CDR3 coding sequence is TGTGCCAGCAGCCATTTCTCTCTCCTCGAGACTAGCGAGTCAGATACGCAGTATTTT. This gives the protein CASSHFSLLETSESDTQYF.

The chain recombines TRBV12-5 with TRBJ1-1; 10 nucleotides agree with TRBD1. The trim removed 5 bases at V and 3 bases at J, leaving 12 bases unmatched. The CDR3 runs 17 residues. Per the germline V gene, CDR1 is LGHNT and CDR2 is FRNRAP. This chain's CDR3 is CASGPAGTGVRDTEAFF. CDR3 bases: TGTGCTAGTGGTCCCGCCGGGACAGGGGTGAGGGACACTGAAGCTTTCTTT.

This clone was seen at least ten times. V is TRBV6-5 and J is TRBJ2-1, with 7 bases fitting TRBD2. The CDR3 totals 14 residues. After removal of 6 bases from V and 4 bases from J, the junction contained 6 bases not matched to a gene. In germline, CDR1 is MNHEY, CDR2 SVGAGI. The CDR3 reads CASRATSQYNEQFF. CDR3 DNA sequence: TGTGCCAGCAGAGCGACTAGCCAATACAATGAGCAGTTCTTC.

The chain uses TRBV18 and TRBJ2-5; 7 bases fit TRBD1. J lost 2 bases, V lost 0 bases, and 9 bases had no gene match. CDR1 KGHSH and CDR2 LQKENI come from the germline V gene. The CDR3 consists of 17 residues. The CDR3 DNA follows: TGTGCCAGCTCACCACCTTACGGAAGACAGGGACAAGAGACCCAGTACTTC. This gives the protein CASSPPYGRQGQETQYF.

With respect to this clone: Different DNA sequences within this sample yield the same CDR3. The genes are TRBV5-1 and TRBJ2-2; no reliable D call. Germline V gene lookup returns CDR1 SGHRS and CDR2 YFSETQ. The length of the CDR3 is 13 residues. The V end lost 2 bases, the J end lost 2 bases, and 4 bases lay between the germline ends. In DNA form, the CDR3 reads TGCGCCAGCAGCTTAGCCAACACCGGGGAGCTGTTTTTT. Residues: CASSLANTGELFF. Together with reference TRBV5-1 and TRBJ2-2, the CDR3 gives the full variable domain: KAGVTQTPRYLIKTRGQQVTLSCSPISGHRSVSWYQQTPGQGLQFLFEYFSETQRNKGNFPGRFSGRQFSNSRSEMNVSTLELGDSALYLCASSLANTGELFFGEGSRLTVL.

A few counts support this clone. V gene TRBV19 combines with J gene TRBJ1-5, with TRBD1 matching 8 bases. CDR1 and CDR2 (germline): LNHDA, SQIVND (reference sequence). This CDR3 is 15 amino acids long. With V trimmed by 4 bases and J by 5 bases, 7 bases remained unmatched. CDR3 nucleotides: TGTGCCAGTAGTAAAGACGGGACAGGCCATCAGCCCCAGCATTTT. It is translated as CASSKDGTGHQPQHF.

V gene TRBV28 combines with J gene TRBJ2-7; D possibly corresponds to TRBD1 (6 bases). CDR3 size: 14 residues. From germline, CDR1 is MDHEN and CDR2 SYDVKM. Trimming removed 0 bases from V and 6 bases from J, with 12 bases in between. The CDR3 sequence is CASSLWQGSPEQYF. The CDR3 DNA is TGTGCCAGCAGTTTATGGCAGGGGAGTCCCGAGCAGTACTTC.

CDR3 sequence (DNA): TGTGCCAGCAGTCCCGGCGGCGGGAACAATGAGCAGTTCTTC. It codes for CASSPGGGNNEQFF. The rearrangement uses TRBV28 and TRBJ2-1; a weak D match, TRBD2 (6 bases). The ends were cut back, 5 bases at V and 5 bases at J, with 13 bases in the middle. From germline, CDR1 is MDHEN and CDR2 SYDVKM. The CDR3 contains 14 residues.

The chain links TRBV5-1 to TRBJ2-7; D possibly matches TRBD1 or TRBD2 (6 bases each). The germline gives CDR1 SGHRS, CDR2 YFSETQ. Trimming took off 6 bases at V and 2 bases at J, with 18 bases between the two ends. The CDR3 consists of 15 residues. CDR3 loop: CASTPGGTKPYEQYF. The DNA for the CDR3 is TGCGCCAGCACCCCAGGAGGGACAAAACCCTACGAGCAGTACTTC.

Note on this clone: A single base separates this from a much larger clone, so it may be a read error. The chain is built from TRBV28 and TRBJ1-4, with 7 bases identical to TRBD1. Germline V lookup: CDR1 MDHEN, CDR2 SYDVKM. The CDR3 length is 11 residues. CDR3: CANSSETGMVF. CDR3 in DNA: TGTGCCAACAGTTCCGAGACAGGGATGGTTTTT. The complete variable domain, with remaining parts taken from reference TRBV28 and TRBJ1-4, reads DVKVTQSSRYLVKRTGEKVFLECVQDMDHENMFWYRQDPGLGLRLIYFSYDVKMKEKGDIPEGYSVSREKKERFSLILESASTNQTSMYLCANSSETGMVFGSGTQLSVL.

This chain connects TRBV27 to TRBJ2-1; 9 bases line up with TRBD2. The CDR3 totals 15 residues. V lost 2 bases to trimming and J lost 6 bases; unmatched junction nucleotides: 5. Looked up from germline, CDR1 is MNHEY and CDR2 is SMNVEV (reference sequence). CDR3 bases: TGTGCCAGCAGTTTAGCGGGAGGGCCGGGCAATGAGCAGTTCTTC. Its translation: CASSLAGGPGNEQFF.

This clone was counted once. This rearrangement joins TRBV7-2 to TRBJ2-2; 8 nucleotides match TRBD2. In germline, CDR1 is SGHTA, CDR2 FQGNSA. The CDR3 runs 17 residues. J gave up 2 bases and V 1 base, and 6 bases lay outside the gene matches. The CDR3 DNA reads as TGTGCCAGCAGCTTAGTCCCACTAGCGGCTAACACCGGGGAGCTGTTTTTT. Translating gives CASSLVPLAANTGELFF. The entire variable domain, with the rest obtained from reference TRBV7-2 and TRBJ2-2, is as follows: GAGVSQSPSNKVTEKGKDVELRCDPISGHTALYWYRQSLGQGLEFLIYFQGNSAPDKSGLPSDRFSAERTGGSVSTLTIQRTQQEDSAVYLCASSLVPLAANTGELFFGEGSRLTVL.